The 28 T cell receptor beta chains listed next were all sequenced from one sample in a study of blood T cell repertoires in COVID-19. Data came from immunoSEQ multiplex PCR; TCRdb stores just in-frame clones and leaves some out. The sample lists fewer than 90,000 clones; about nine tenths were seen once. Sequencing was performed on peripheral blood. Receptors originate from an older man in a cohort sampled during active COVID-19.

V gene TRBV7-2 combines with J gene TRBJ1-2, with 11 bases lining up with TRBD1. Germline loops: CDR1 SGHTA, CDR2 FQGNSA. This CDR3 contains 15 residues. V shed 3 bases, J shed 6 bases, and the junction held 6 bases outside the gene matches. CDR3 sequence (DNA): TGTGCCAGCAGCTTGCTCCGGGACAGGGGGAATGGCTACACCTTC. Translated, it gives CASSLLRDRGNGYTF.

The V gene is TRBV6-5, the J gene TRBJ1-5; TRBD1 matches at 8 bases. J lost 7 bases, V lost 5 bases, and 10 bases had no gene match. The CDR3 loop spans 15 amino acids. Germline lookup yields CDR1 MNHEY and CDR2 SVGAGI. CDR3 bases: TGTGCCAGCAGTATACTGACAGGGGCAGGGCAGCCCCAGCATTTT. It is translated as CASSILTGAGQPQHF.

This clone was observed many times. The chain recombines TRBV6-6 with TRBJ1-5; D not resolved. With 7 bases removed from V and 2 bases from J, the gap between germline ends came to 15 bases. This CDR3 is 15 amino acids long. From germline, CDR1 is MNHNY and CDR2 SVGAGI (reference sequence). The CDR3 bases are TGTGCCAGCACCCCTACGACACTAGGCAATCAGCCCCAGCATTTT. It translates to CASTPTTLGNQPQHF.

The chain links TRBV11-1 to TRBJ2-7; 10 bases align to TRBD1. V shed 4 bases and J 2 bases; nucleotides not matched to a gene: 2. Germline assignment: CDR1 SGHAT and CDR2 FQDESV (reference sequence). This CDR3 spans 14 amino acids. CDR3 protein: CASSWGQGPYEQYF. The CDR3 DNA is TGTGCCAGCAGCTGGGGACAGGGGCCCTACGAGCAGTACTTC.

V usage is TRBV4-1 and J usage is TRBJ2-1; 14 bases line up with TRBD2. This CDR3 is built from 19 residues. Looked up from germline, CDR1 is MGHRA and CDR2 is YSYEKL. J was trimmed by 2 bases and V by 4 bases; bases with no gene match: 10. The CDR3 region is CASSRGLAGGDVPYNEQFF. The CDR3 DNA reads as TGCGCCAGCAGCCGCGGACTAGCGGGGGGTGACGTCCCCTACAATGAGCAGTTCTTC.

V is TRBV10-3 and J is TRBJ2-2; a weak D match, TRBD1 (5 bases). V was shortened by 4 bases and J by 1 base, with 7 bases between the two germline ends. This CDR3 has 14 amino acids. Germline CDR1 ENHRY, CDR2 SYGVKD. CDR3 protein: CAISGQGNTGELFF. The CDR3 region has the DNA TGTGCCATCAGTGGGCAGGGGAACACCGGGGAGCTGTTTTTT.

J is TRBJ1-5 and V is TRBV28; no reliable D call. Germline V gene data show CDR1 as MDHEN and CDR2 as SYDVKM. The CDR3 is 16 amino acids. Between the trimmed V and J ends, which lost 1 base and 1 base, there was a span of 11 bases. The CDR3, as DNA: TGTGCCAGCAGTTTATTGGGCGCTAACAGCAATCAGCCCCAGCATTTT. It is translated as CASSLLGANSNQPQHF.

The rearrangement joins TRBV7-9 to TRBJ2-7; TRBD1 matches at 7 bases. The CDR3 runs 14 residues. V gave up 9 bases and J gave up 0 bases; unmatched junction bases: 8. The V gene's germline CDR1 is SEHNR and CDR2 FQNEAQ (reference sequence). This CDR3 is CASGTGAYSYEQYF. CDR3 in DNA: TGTGCCAGTGGCACAGGGGCCTACTCCTACGAGCAGTACTTC. The full variable domain, rest sourced from reference TRBV7-9 and TRBJ2-7, is DTGVSQNPRHKITKRGQNVTFRCDPISEHNRLYWYRQTLGQGPEFLTYFQNEAQLEKSRLLSDRFSAERPKGSFSTLEIQRTEQGDSAMYLCASGTGAYSYEQYFGPGTRLTVT.

The chain uses TRBV4-1 and TRBJ1-5; 7 bases line up with TRBD1. This CDR3 contains 15 residues. Germline V CDR1 and CDR2: MGHRA, YSYEKL. V lost 3 bases and J lost 3; bases outside the gene matches: 5. CDR3: CASSHLRGNNQPQHF. DNA for the CDR3: TGCGCCAGCAGCCACCTCAGGGGGAACAATCAGCCCCAGCATTTT.

The chain combines TRBV7-9 with TRBJ1-2, with 9 bases lining up with TRBD1. The ends lost 4 bases at V and 5 bases at J; junction bases unmatched: 5. Germline values: CDR1 SEHNR, CDR2 FQNEAQ (reference sequence). The CDR3 totals 14 residues. The CDR3 nucleotides read TGTGCCAGCAGCTCCCAGACAGGGGGTTATGGCTACACCTTC. It specifies CASSSQTGGYGYTF.

The chain uses TRBV3-1 (or the pseudogene TRBV3-2) and TRBJ2-5; 7 nucleotides agree with TRBD2. This CDR3 spans 16 amino acids. V shed 3 bases and J 2 bases; nucleotides not matched to a gene: 9. CDR1 is LGHDT, CDR2 YNNKEL, per germline (reference sequence). The CDR3 is CASSQGGSALQETQYF. DNA for the CDR3: TGTGCCAGCAGCCAGGGGGGGTCGGCTCTACAAGAGACCCAGTACTTC.

The chain employs TRBV7-2 and TRBJ1-2; 10 nucleotides agree with TRBD1. With V trimmed by 6 bases and J by 8 bases, 3 bases remained unmatched. The CDR3 covers 12 residues. The germline CDR1 and CDR2 sequences are SGHTA and FQGNSA. The CDR3 loop reads CASSWTGGGYTF. CDR3 coding DNA: TGTGCCAGCAGTTGGACAGGGGGAGGCTACACCTTC.

This clone was counted a single time. The chain links TRBV5-1 to TRBJ2-5, with D possibly TRBD2 on 7 matching bases. Germline assignment: CDR1 SGHRS and CDR2 YFSETQ. The CDR3 has 15 residues. With 4 bases removed from V and 2 bases from J, the gap between germline ends came to 15 bases. CDR3 sequence reads: CASSRTAGAQETQYF. Written as DNA, the CDR3 is TGCGCCAGCAGCAGAACGGCGGGGGCGCAAGAGACCCAGTACTTC.

This sequence joins TRBV5-4 and TRBJ2-2; no clear D. Germline V gene data show CDR1 as SGHNT and CDR2 as YYREEE (reference sequence). V lost 4 bases, J lost 5 bases, and 9 bases lay in between. This CDR3 has 13 amino acids. CDR3 region: CASSVGQTGELFF. In DNA form, the CDR3 reads TGTGCCAGCAGCGTGGGTCAAACCGGGGAGCTGTTTTTT.

This clone was seen only a few times. The chain recombines TRBV7-9 with TRBJ2-2; 9 bases align to TRBD1. V lost 5 bases and J lost 6; bases outside the gene matches: 1. The CDR3 consists of 13 residues. Germline values: CDR1 SEHNR, CDR2 FQNEAQ (reference sequence). The CDR3 DNA sequence: TGTGCCAGCAGCCGGGACAGGGCCGGGGAGCTGTTTTTT. Encoded protein: CASSRDRAGELFF.

V usage is TRBV5-1 and J usage is TRBJ1-1; weak D call: TRBD1 (5 bases). Germline V lookup: CDR1 SGHRS, CDR2 YFSETQ. Trimming pared 0 bases from V and 4 bases from J, leaving 13 bases between. The CDR3 runs to 15 residues. CDR3 DNA sequence: TGCGCCAGCAGCTTGGATACGGGGGGACGCACTGAAGCTTTCTTT. Amino acids: CASSLDTGGRTEAFF.

This chain connects TRBV28 to TRBJ1-1, with 7 positions matching TRBD1. The CDR3 is 15 amino acids. J was trimmed by 4 bases and V by 6 bases; bases with no gene match: 11. Germline V gene data show CDR1 as MDHEN and CDR2 as SYDVKM. The CDR3 sequence: CASRSTGALGTEAFF. DNA of the CDR3: TGTGCCAGCAGGTCCACAGGGGCCTTGGGCACTGAAGCTTTCTTT.

The chain recombines TRBV18 with TRBJ1-2; D not certain. Looked up from germline, CDR1 is KGHSH and CDR2 is LQKENI. V lost 1 base to trimming and J lost 5 bases, with 2 bases between them. CDR3 length equals 11 residues. The DNA of the CDR3 is TGTGCCAGCTCACCACTATATGGCTACACCTTC. Translation gives CASSPLYGYTF.

The chain carries TRBV24-1 and TRBJ2-7, with D perhaps TRBD2 (6 bases). This CDR3 has 14 residues. Trimming took 7 bases from V and 9 from J, leaving 21 bases between them. CDR1 is KGHDR, CDR2 SFDVKD, per germline. The DNA for the CDR3 is TGTGCCACCAGCACAACCGGGACTTCACGAGGGCAGTACTTC. Translated: CATSTTGTSRGQYF.

The rearrangement joins TRBV7-2 to TRBJ2-7; D might be TRBD1 (6 bases). The germline gives CDR1 SGHTA, CDR2 FQGNSA. The ends were cut back, 4 bases at V and 6 bases at J, with 13 bases in the middle. CDR3 length: 13 amino acids. The CDR3 loop reads CASSSTLGGEQYF. CDR3 DNA sequence: TGTGCCAGCAGCTCTACTTTAGGGGGCGAGCAGTACTTC.

The gene calls are TRBV10-3 and TRBJ2-7; 8 bases match TRBD1. This CDR3 has 17 amino acids. V trimming: 2 bases; J trimming: 1 base; junction bases outside the gene matches: 10. Germline V gene lookup returns CDR1 ENHRY and CDR2 SYGVKD. The CDR3 DNA reads as TGTGCCATCAGTGAGCCTTTGGACAGGGTAGGGTCCTACGAGCAGTACGTC. Translating gives CAISEPLDRVGSYEQYV.

The genes are TRBV13 and TRBJ1-2; the D gene is possibly TRBD1 (6 bases). Deletions cut 5 bases from V and 3 bases from J, with 16 bases between. The CDR3 extends over 15 amino acids. Germline CDR1 is PRHDT and CDR2 is FYEKMQ (reference sequence). Written as DNA, the CDR3 is TGTGCCAGCAGCCCACGAGTGGCAGGGGACTATGGCTACACCTTC. As protein: CASSPRVAGDYGYTF.

V gene TRBV18 combines with J gene TRBJ2-7; TRBD2 matches at 15 bases. The junction had 5 bases not matched to a gene; V was cut back by 3 bases and J by 2 bases. CDR1 and CDR2 (germline): KGHSH, LQKENI. This CDR3 region has 17 residues. The CDR3 sequence is CASSPGLAGGLPYEQYF. The CDR3, as DNA: TGTGCCAGCTCACCGGGACTAGCGGGGGGTTTACCCTACGAGCAGTACTTC.

The sample holds one count of this clone. V gene TRBV10-3 combines with J gene TRBJ1-1; 7 positions agree with TRBD1. V shed 4 bases, J shed 6 bases, and the junction held 5 bases outside the gene matches. CDR1 is ENHRY and CDR2 is SYGVKD in the germline V gene. The CDR3 sequence is 13 residues long. The CDR3 loop reads CAISGDREAEAFF. CDR3 DNA sequence: TGTGCCATCAGTGGCGACAGGGAGGCTGAAGCTTTCTTT.

This chain joins TRBV7-2 and TRBJ2-3; 8 positions agree with TRBD2. V shed 5 bases and J 0 bases; nucleotides not matched to a gene: 16. Per germline, CDR1 SGHTA and CDR2 FQGNSA. The CDR3 runs 19 residues. The CDR3 protein is CASSPALRGSGASTDTQYF. The CDR3 bases are TGTGCCAGCAGCCCCGCCCTTCGGGGTAGCGGGGCTAGCACAGATACGCAGTATTTT.

A word on this clone: At one boundary the junction diverges from the germline segment, which might be a read error. The V call is TRBV7-2, the J call TRBJ1-1, with TRBD1 matching over 9 bases. This CDR3 spans 13 amino acids. From germline, CDR1 is SGHTA and CDR2 FQGNSA. The CDR3 protein is CAGSLQGATEAFF. The CDR3 DNA reads TGTGCCGGCAGCTTACAGGGGGCCACTGAAGCTTTCTTT. Combining the CDR3 with reference TRBV7-2 and TRBJ1-1 gives the whole variable domain GAGVSQSPSNKVTEKGKDVELRCDPISGHTALYWYRQSLGQGLEFLIYFQGNSAPDKSGLPSDRFSAERTGGSVSTLTIQRTQQEDSAVYLCAGSLQGATEAFFGQGTRLTVV.

The V call is TRBV5-1, the J call TRBJ1-6, with D possibly TRBD1 on 5 matching bases. Between the trimmed V and J ends, which lost 4 bases and 10 bases, there was a span of 21 bases. CDR1 is SGHRS and CDR2 is YFSETQ in the germline V gene. The CDR3 has 16 amino acids. The chain's CDR3 is CASSTTTGTKGSPLHF. The CDR3 DNA reads as TGCGCCAGCAGCACTACGACCGGGACTAAGGGGTCACCCCTCCACTTT.

This chain links TRBV20-1 with TRBJ2-5; 10 bases are a match to TRBD2. Germline V CDR1 and CDR2: DFQATT, SNEGSKA (reference sequence). This CDR3 has 13 amino acids. The ends lost 3 bases at V and 4 bases at J; junction bases unmatched: 2. This chain's CDR3 is CSASLAGVETQYF. DNA of the CDR3: TGCAGTGCTAGTCTAGCGGGGGTAGAGACCCAGTACTTC.